This TCR beta chain stems from a study of shared clonotypes between healthy human individuals. Turning to the study itself: There were three CD4 naive, three CD4 memory, two CD8 naive and one CD8 memory plates per donor.

J lost 6 bases, V lost 6 bases, and 9 bases had no gene match. Germline V gene lookup returns CDR1 SQVTM and CDR2 ANQGSEA. This CDR3 has 13 residues. Positive CCR7 selection of CD45RO-negative cells yielded the naive CD8 cells, and terminally differentiated effector memory CD45RA+ cells were excluded. A deep-level run was used for the assay. Using immunoSEQ multiplex PCR, the repertoire was profiled, and TCRdb retains in-frame clones only, with some absent. The sample consists of about 2.2 million clones, 90% to 95% of them appearing once. Sequenced input: naive CD8+ T cells from PBMCs. The clonotype originates from a man between 18 and 35 years old in good health. Some clones in this sample may be carry-over from other donors' samples. The V and J genes are TRBV29-1 and TRBJ1-1, with 8 bases fitting TRBD1. The CDR3 DNA sequence: TGCAGCGTGTTGACAGGGGCCGAATCTGAAGCTTTCTTT. Amino acid sequence: CSVLTGAESEAFF.